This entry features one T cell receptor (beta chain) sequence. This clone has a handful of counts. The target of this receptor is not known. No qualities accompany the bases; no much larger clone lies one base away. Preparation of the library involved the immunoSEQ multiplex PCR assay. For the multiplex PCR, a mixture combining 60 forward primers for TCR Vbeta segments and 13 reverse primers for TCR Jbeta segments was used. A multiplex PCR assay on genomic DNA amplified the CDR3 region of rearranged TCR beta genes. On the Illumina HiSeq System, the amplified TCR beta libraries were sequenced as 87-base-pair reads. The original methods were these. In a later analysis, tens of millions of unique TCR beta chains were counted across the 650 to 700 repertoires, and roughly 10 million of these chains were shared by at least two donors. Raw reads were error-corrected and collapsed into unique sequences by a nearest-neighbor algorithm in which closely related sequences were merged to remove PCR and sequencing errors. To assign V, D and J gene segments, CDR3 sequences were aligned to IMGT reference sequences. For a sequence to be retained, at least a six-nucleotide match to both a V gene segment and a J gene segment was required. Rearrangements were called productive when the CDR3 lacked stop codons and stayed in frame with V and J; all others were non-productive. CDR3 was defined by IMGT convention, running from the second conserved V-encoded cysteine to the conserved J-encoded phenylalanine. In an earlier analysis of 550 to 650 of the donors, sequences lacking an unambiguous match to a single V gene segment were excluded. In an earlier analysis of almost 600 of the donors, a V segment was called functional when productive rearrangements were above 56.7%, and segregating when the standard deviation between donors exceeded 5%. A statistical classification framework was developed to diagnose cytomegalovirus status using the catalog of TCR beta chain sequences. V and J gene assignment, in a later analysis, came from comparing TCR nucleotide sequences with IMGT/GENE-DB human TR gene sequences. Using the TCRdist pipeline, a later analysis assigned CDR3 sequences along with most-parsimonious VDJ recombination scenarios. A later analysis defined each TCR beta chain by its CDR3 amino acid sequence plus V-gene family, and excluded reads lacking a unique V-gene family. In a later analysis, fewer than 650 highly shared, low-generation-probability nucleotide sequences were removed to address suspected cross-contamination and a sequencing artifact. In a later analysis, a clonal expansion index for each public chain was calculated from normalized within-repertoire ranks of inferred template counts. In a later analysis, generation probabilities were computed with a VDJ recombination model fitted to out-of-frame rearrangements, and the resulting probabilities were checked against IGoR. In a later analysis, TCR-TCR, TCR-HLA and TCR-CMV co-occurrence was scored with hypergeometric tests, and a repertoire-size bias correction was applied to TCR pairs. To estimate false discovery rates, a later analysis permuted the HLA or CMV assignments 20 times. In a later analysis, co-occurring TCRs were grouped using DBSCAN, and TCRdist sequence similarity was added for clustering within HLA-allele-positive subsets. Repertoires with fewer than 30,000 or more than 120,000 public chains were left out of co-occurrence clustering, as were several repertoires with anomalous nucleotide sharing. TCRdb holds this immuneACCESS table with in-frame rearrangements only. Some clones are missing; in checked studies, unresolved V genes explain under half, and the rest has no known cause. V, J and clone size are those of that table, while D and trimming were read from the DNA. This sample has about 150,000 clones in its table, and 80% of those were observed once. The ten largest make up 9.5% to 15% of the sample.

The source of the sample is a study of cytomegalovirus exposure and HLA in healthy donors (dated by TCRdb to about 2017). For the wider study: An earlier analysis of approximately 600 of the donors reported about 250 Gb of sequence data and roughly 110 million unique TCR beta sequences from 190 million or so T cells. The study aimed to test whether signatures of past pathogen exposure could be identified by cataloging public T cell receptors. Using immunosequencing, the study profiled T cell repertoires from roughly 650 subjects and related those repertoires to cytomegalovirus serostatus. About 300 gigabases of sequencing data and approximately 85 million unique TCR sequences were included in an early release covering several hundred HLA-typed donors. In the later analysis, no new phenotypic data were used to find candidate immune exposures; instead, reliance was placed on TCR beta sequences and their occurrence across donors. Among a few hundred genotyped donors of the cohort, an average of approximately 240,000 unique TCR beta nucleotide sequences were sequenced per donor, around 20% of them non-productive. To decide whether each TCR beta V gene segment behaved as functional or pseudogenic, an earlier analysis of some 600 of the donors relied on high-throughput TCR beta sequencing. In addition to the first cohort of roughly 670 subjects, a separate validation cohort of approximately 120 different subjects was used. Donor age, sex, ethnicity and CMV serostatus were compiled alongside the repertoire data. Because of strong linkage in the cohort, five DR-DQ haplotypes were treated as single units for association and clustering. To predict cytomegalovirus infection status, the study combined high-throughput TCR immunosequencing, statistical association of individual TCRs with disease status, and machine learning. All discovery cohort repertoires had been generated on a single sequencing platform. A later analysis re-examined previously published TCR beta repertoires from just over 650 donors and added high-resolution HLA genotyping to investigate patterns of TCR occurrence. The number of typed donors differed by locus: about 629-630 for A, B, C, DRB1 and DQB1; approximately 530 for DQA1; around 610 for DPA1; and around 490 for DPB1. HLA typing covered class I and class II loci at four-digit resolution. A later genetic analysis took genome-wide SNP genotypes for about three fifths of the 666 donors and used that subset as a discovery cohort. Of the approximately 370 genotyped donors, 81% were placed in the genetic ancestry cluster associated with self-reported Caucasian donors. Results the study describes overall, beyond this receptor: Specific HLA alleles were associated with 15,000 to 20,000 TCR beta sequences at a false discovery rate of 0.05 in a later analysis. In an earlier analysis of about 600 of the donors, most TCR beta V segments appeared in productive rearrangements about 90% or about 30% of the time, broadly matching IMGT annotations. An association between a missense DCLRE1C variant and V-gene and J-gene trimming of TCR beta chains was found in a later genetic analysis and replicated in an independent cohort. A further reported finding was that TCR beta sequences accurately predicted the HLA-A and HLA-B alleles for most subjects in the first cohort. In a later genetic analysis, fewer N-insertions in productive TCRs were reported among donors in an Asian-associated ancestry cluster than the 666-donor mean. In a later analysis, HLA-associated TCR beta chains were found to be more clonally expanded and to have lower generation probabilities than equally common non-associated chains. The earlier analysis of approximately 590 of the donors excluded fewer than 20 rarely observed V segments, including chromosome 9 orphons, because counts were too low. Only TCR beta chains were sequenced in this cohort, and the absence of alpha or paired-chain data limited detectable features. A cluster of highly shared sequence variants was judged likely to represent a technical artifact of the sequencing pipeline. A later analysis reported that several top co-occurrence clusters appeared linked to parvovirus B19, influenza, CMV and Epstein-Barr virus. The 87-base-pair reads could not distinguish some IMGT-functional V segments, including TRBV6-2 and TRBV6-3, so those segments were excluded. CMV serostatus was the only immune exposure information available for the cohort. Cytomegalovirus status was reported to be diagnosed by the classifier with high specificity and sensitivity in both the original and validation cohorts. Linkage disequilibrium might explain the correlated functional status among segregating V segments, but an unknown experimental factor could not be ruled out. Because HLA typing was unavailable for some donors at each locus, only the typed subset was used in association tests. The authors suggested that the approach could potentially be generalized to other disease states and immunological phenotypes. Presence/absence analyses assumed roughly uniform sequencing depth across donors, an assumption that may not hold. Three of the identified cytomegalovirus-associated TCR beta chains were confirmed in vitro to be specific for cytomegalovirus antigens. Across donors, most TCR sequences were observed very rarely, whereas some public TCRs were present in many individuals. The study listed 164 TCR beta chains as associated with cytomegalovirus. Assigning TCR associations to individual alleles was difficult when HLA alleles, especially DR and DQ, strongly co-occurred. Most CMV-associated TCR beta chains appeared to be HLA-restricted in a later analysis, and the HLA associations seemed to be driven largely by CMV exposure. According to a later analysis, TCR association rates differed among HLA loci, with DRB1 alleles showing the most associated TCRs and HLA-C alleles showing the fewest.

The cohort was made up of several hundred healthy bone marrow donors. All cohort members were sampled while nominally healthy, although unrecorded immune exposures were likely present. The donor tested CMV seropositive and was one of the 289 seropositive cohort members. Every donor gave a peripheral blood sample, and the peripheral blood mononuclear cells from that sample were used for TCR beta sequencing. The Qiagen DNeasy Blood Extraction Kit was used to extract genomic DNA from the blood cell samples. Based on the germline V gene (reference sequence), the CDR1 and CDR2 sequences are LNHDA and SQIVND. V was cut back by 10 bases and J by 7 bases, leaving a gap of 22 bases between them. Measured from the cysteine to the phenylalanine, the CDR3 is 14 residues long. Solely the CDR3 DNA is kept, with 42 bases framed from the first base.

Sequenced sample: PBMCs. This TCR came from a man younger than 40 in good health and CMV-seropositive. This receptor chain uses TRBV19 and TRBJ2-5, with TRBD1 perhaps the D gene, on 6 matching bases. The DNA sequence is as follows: TGTGCCACCTCCCGACAGGTCATTCGGGGGACCCAGTACTTC. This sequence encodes CATSRQVIRGTQYF.